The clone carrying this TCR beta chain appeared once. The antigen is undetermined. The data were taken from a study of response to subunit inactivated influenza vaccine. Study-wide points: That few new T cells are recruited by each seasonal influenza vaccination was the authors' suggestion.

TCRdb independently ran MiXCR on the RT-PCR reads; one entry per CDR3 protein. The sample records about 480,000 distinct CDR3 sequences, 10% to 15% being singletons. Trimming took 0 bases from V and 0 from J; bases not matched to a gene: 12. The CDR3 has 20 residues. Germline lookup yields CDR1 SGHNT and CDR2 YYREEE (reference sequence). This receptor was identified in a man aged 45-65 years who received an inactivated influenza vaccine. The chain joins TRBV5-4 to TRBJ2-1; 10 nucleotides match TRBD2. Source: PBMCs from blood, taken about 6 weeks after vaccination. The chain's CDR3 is CASSLELAGGARSSYNEQFF. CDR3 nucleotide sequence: TGTGCCAGCAGCTTGGAGTTAGCGGGGGGCGCTAGGAGCTCCTACAATGAGCAGTTCTTC.